This paragraph covers one T cell receptor beta chain sequence. Its antigen is unidentified. This CDR3 spans 15 amino acids. CDR1 SNHLY and CDR2 FYNNEI come from the germline V gene. V lost 7 bases and J lost 8; bases outside the gene matches: 11. From the second PCR step, alpha and beta chains were amplified apart. Both TRBC1 and TRBC2 were covered by a beta constant-region primer of two equimolar oligonucleotides. Nested alpha and beta constant-region primers with the SP2 primer drove four PCR rounds on ligated cDNA. The cDNA 3' end received a ligated single-stranded oligonucleotide carrying the SP2 primer and a 12-nucleotide UMI. TCRdb called the UMI-ligation and nested PCR reads again in MiXCR, with one record for every CDR3 protein. This sample has 85,000 to 130,000 distinct CDR3 sequences, with roughly 15% found just once. The data originate from a study of naive and memory T cell subsets. Study outcomes and limitations: Over 85% of naive TCR sequences appeared only once, unlike memory subsets. Especially in CD8 cells, naive repertoires contained a few larger clonotypes, possibly CD45RA-re-expressing memory cells. There was no ground truth to check naive and memory subset results.

The chain couples TRBV2 to TRBJ2-1; 10 bases map to TRBD2. The sequence was obtained from a human donor in good health. Material for sequencing was naive CD8+ T cells from blood. The CDR3 region has the DNA TGTGCCAGCAAAAGCGGGGGGGCCCAGGCTCATGAGCAGTTCTTC. Translated: CASKSGGAQAHEQFF.